This entry concerns a single T cell receptor beta chain. The antigen is unknown. This record belongs to a study of CD8 T cells in ankylosing spondylitis. Whole-study results and caveats: Among TCR beta sequences, a motif of several highly homologous variants appeared characteristic of ankylosing spondylitis blood.

Making use of molecular barcodes, quantitative 5'-RACE generated TCR beta libraries. One entry per CDR3 protein results from TCRdb running MiXCR on the 5' RACE reads. Of roughly 86,000 distinct CDR3 sequences detected, about 8.1% appear once; the ten largest clones hold under 6%. The germline V gene encodes CDR1 SQVTM and CDR2 ANQGSEA. After removal of 7 bases from V and 1 base from J, the junction contained 5 bases not matched to a gene. The CDR3 has 13 amino acids. The V gene is TRBV29-1, the J gene TRBJ2-5, with 8 bases matching TRBD2. The sequenced sample was blood, either unsorted or a sorted T cell fraction (not recorded which). This TCR came from a male donor with ankylosing spondylitis or in good health (not recorded which). The CDR3 reads CSGHGGAQETQYF. Here the CDR3 DNA reads TGCAGCGGGCACGGGGGGGCCCAAGAGACCCAGTACTTC.